This T cell receptor (beta chain) was obtained from a study of control samples from healthy donors and cancer patients. TCRdb's copy holds only in-frame clones and misses some; the assay was immunoSEQ multiplex PCR. The sample lists about 120,000 clones; more than 75% were seen once. The length of the CDR3 is 14 residues. Germline lookup yields CDR1 SGHNT and CDR2 YYREEE (reference sequence). Trimming took 5 bases from V and 4 from J, leaving 13 bases between them. This chain joins TRBV5-4 and TRBJ1-3; the D is unclear. This sequence originates from a woman aged 70-85 years in good health. Sequencing input: blood. CDR3 DNA sequence: TGTGCCAGCAGTCGGGCCGAATACGGAAACACCATATATTTT. Protein sequence: CASSRAEYGNTIYF.